The 14 T cell receptor beta chains below were found in one sample sequenced in a study of PD-L1 blockade in urothelial cancer. Sequencing used immunoSEQ multiplex PCR; TCRdb keeps in-frame clones, though not all of them. The profile shows 35,000 to 45,000 clones, roughly a third of them singletons. This specimen consisted of tumor tissue, obtained before atezolizumab (anti-PD-L1) treatment. The receptors shown here come from a man aged 55 to 69 with urothelial cancer.

This clone has a handful of counts. This chain joins TRBV6-7 and TRBJ2-2; D remains unclear. TRBV6-7 counts as an open reading frame of uncertain function. The CDR3 totals 13 residues. Deletions cut 5 bases from V and 5 bases from J, with 9 bases between. The CDR3 nucleotides are TGTGCCAGCAGTGAGGTCTGGACCGGGGAGCTGTTTTTT. It encodes CASSEVWTGELFF.

This clone was counted only a few times. The chain has TRBV6-8 and TRBJ1-1, with a weak D call TRBD1 (6 bases). This CDR3 spans 13 amino acids. From germline, CDR1 is MNHGY and CDR2 SAAAGT. V was trimmed by 10 bases and J by 1 base, leaving 13 bases between them. DNA for the CDR3: TGTGCCATCACAGGGTCAACGAACACTGAAGCTTTCTTT. Translation gives CAITGSTNTEAFF.

This clone occurred a few times. The V gene is TRBV28, the J gene TRBJ1-3; D gene ambiguous. The CDR3 runs to 13 residues. Germline CDR1 is MDHEN and CDR2 is SYDVKM. The ends were cut back, 7 bases at V and 0 bases at J, with 7 bases in the middle. The CDR3 protein is CASMRGSGNTIYF. Here the CDR3 DNA reads TGTGCCAGCATGCGTGGCTCTGGAAACACCATATATTTT.

Concerning this clone: The junction shows a germline mismatch at one end, possibly a read error. The CDR3 loop reads CASSQQLADTGELFF. The CDR3, as DNA: TGCGCCAGCAGCCAACAACTAGCGGACACCGGAGAGCTGTTTTTT. The chain has TRBV4-1 and TRBJ2-2; 8 bases align to TRBD2. The CDR3 extends over 15 amino acids. Germline CDR1 reads MGHRA; CDR2 reads YSYEKL.

DNA of the CDR3: TGCAGCGTCAAGACAGGGGTCGAAAACATTCAGTACTTC. Amino acid sequence: CSVKTGVENIQYF. The chain couples TRBV29-1 to TRBJ2-4; the match to TRBD1 covers 8 bases. V was clipped by 6 bases and J by 5 bases; unmatched bases: 6. CDR1 is SQVTM, CDR2 ANQGSEA, per germline. CDR3 length: 13 residues.

V and J are TRBV29-1 and TRBJ1-1; D remains ambiguous. CDR3 length equals 13 residues. Trimming removed 4 bases from V and 0 bases from J, with 9 bases in between. The germline CDR1 and CDR2 sequences are SQVTM and ANQGSEA. The CDR3 sequence is CSVAQNVNTEAFF. DNA of the CDR3: TGCAGCGTTGCGCAGAACGTGAACACTGAAGCTTTCTTT.

The chain uses TRBV14 and TRBJ2-7; D possibly corresponds to TRBD1 (5 bases). CDR3 length: 11 residues. Per germline, CDR1 SGHDN and CDR2 FVKESK. Trimming pared 4 bases from V and 8 bases from J, leaving 9 bases between. CDR3 loop: CASSPGSKQYF. CDR3 nucleotides: TGTGCCAGCAGCCCAGGGTCCAAGCAGTACTTC.

The chain recombines TRBV19 with TRBJ2-2, with D perhaps matching TRBD1 (5 bases). The V gene's germline CDR1 is LNHDA and CDR2 SQIVND (reference sequence). The CDR3 is 20 residues long. Trimming left V 0 bases short and J 5 bases short, with 25 bases between. CDR3 DNA: TGTGCCAGTAGTATAGATCCCTTGGTTGGCCGACGAACAGGAACCGGGGAGCTGTTTTTT. This translates into CASSIDPLVGRRTGTGELFF.

The chain employs TRBV30 and TRBJ1-4; D uncertain. The CDR3 has 11 amino acids. CDR1 and CDR2 from the germline V gene are GTSNPN and SVGIG (reference sequence). Trimming removed 4 bases at V and 12 bases at J, with 12 bases between. CDR3 protein: CAWTPPWELFF. The CDR3 coding sequence is TGTGCCTGGACCCCCCCCTGGGAACTGTTTTTT.

This clone is classed as medium-sized. This chain connects TRBV11-3 to TRBJ2-4; 7 positions match TRBD1. Germline V lookup: CDR1 SGHNT, CDR2 YENEEA. This CDR3 comprises 16 residues. V lost 5 bases, J lost 1 base, and 8 bases stayed unmatched. In DNA, the CDR3 is TGTGCCAGCAGCACAAAGGGGGCGTGGGCCAAAAACATTCAGTACTTC. Amino acid sequence: CASSTKGAWAKNIQYF.

The chain is built from TRBV29-1 and TRBJ1-1, with no clear D. CDR3 length: 13 amino acids. Trimming took 7 bases from V and 0 from J, leaving 12 bases between them. The germline CDR1 and CDR2 sequences are SQVTM and ANQGSEA. The chain's CDR3 is CSAVGRMNTEAFF. For the CDR3, the DNA is TGCAGCGCCGTCGGCCGGATGAACACTGAAGCTTTCTTT.

The chain links TRBV6-8 to TRBJ2-5; D is undetermined. The CDR3 extends over 13 amino acids. The germline V gene has CDR1 MNHGY and CDR2 SAAAGT. Trimming took off 10 bases at V and 0 bases at J, with 12 bases between the two ends. This chain's CDR3 is CAIAPRDQETQYF. The CDR3 region has the DNA TGTGCCATCGCGCCCCGGGACCAAGAGACCCAGTACTTC.

The rearrangement joins TRBV30 to TRBJ1-1; D not resolved. Trimming pared 5 bases from V and 0 bases from J, leaving 10 bases between. The CDR3 extends over 13 amino acids. Germline V gene lookup returns CDR1 GTSNPN and CDR2 SVGIG (reference sequence). This CDR3 reads CAWATRMNTEAFF. The CDR3 DNA follows: TGTGCCTGGGCGACAAGGATGAACACTGAAGCTTTCTTT.

This clone was seen only a few times. The genes are TRBV7-7 and TRBJ1-1; no clear D. The germline V gene encodes CDR1 SSHAT and CDR2 FNYEAQ (reference sequence). The CDR3 is 16 amino acids. Trimming pared 7 bases from V and 0 bases from J, leaving 18 bases between. CDR3 bases: TGTGCCAGCAACGACCCTGGATTTTTCGTGAACACTGAAGCTTTCTTT. This encodes CASNDPGFFVNTEAFF.